The 7 T cell receptor beta chains below all came from one sample that was sequenced in a study of tumor T cells in aggressive B-cell lymphoma. Clones were sequenced by immunoSEQ multiplex PCR, and TCRdb holds only the in-frame ones, with some missing. This table holds 9,000 or so clones, roughly 81% found once. The sample taken for sequencing was tumor tissue. These TCRs come from an adult with diffuse large B cell lymphoma.

The chain employs TRBV6-6 and TRBJ1-6, with TRBD1 matching 10 bases. Germline lookup yields CDR1 MNHNY and CDR2 SVGAGI (reference sequence). J gave up 6 bases and V 5 bases, and 7 bases lay outside the gene matches. This CDR3 is built from 16 residues. CDR3 amino acids: CASSNWDRGGNSPLHF. In DNA form, the CDR3 reads TGTGCCAGCAGTAACTGGGACAGGGGTGGTAATTCACCCCTCCACTTT.

The chain has TRBV6-1 and TRBJ2-1; 7 nucleotides line up with TRBD1. Germline V CDR1 and CDR2: MNHNS, SASEGT. Trimming removed 5 bases from V and 8 bases from J; junction bases left unmatched: 6. The CDR3 runs 13 residues. As DNA, the CDR3 is TGTGCCAGCAGTAGGGGACAGTGGGATGAGCAGTTCTTC. Protein: CASSRGQWDEQFF.

This chain uses TRBV4-2 with TRBJ2-1; 9 bases map to TRBD2. The CDR3 loop spans 19 amino acids. Germline CDR1 reads LGHNA; CDR2 reads YNFKEQ. V was clipped by 2 bases and J by 4 bases; unmatched bases: 15. As DNA, the CDR3 is TGTGCCAGCAGCCAATTCGAGACCCCTCTAGCGGGGCAGTACAATGAGCAGTTCTTC. Translating gives CASSQFETPLAGQYNEQFF.

This clone came up once. The V call is TRBV19, the J call TRBJ1-2; the D is unclear. Germline V gene lookup returns CDR1 LNHDA and CDR2 SQIVND (reference sequence). The CDR3 runs 13 residues. V shed 3 bases and J shed 2 bases, with 7 bases lying between them. This CDR3 reads CASSIIENYGYTF. The DNA for the CDR3 is TGTGCCAGTAGTATCATAGAGAACTATGGCTACACCTTC.

This chain connects TRBV30 to TRBJ1-3; 7 positions agree with TRBD1. With 7 bases clipped from V and 0 bases from J, the junction kept 3 bases outside the gene matches. The CDR3 extends over 13 amino acids. The germline V gene encodes CDR1 GTSNPN and CDR2 SVGIG (reference sequence). In nucleotides, the CDR3 is TGTGCCTTTCGACAGGGCTCTGGAAACACCATATATTTT. Translated, it gives CAFRQGSGNTIYF.

The chain joins TRBV5-6 to TRBJ1-5, with a possible D match to TRBD1 (5 bases). This CDR3 has 14 amino acids. The V gene's germline CDR1 is SGHDT and CDR2 YYEEEE. V was pared by 2 bases and J by 0 bases, with 6 bases between. CDR3 loop: CASSLGASNQPQHF. The CDR3 DNA sequence: TGTGCCAGCAGCTTAGGGGCTAGCAATCAGCCCCAGCATTTT.

The CDR3 is CASSVDRGGTDTQYF. The CDR3 DNA reads as TGTGCCAGCAGTGTCGACAGGGGGGGGACAGATACGCAGTATTTT. The chain uses TRBV2 and TRBJ2-3; 9 bases align to TRBD1. J lost 3 bases, V lost 4 bases, and 5 bases had no gene match. The CDR3 extends over 15 amino acids. CDR1 is SNHLY, CDR2 FYNNEI, per germline.